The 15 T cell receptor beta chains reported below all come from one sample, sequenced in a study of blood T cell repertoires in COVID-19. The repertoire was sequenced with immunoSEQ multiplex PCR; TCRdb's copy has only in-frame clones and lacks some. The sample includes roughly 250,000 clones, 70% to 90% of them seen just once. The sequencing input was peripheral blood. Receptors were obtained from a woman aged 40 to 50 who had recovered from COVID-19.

Here the CDR3 reads CASSRRAVILGSGDTQYF. CDR3 coding DNA: TGCGCCAGCAGCCGGAGGGCGGTGATCCTAGGTTCGGGAGATACGCAGTATTTT. The chain combines TRBV5-1 with TRBJ2-3, with a possible D match to TRBD2 (6 bases). Germline V lookup: CDR1 SGHRS, CDR2 YFSETQ. The CDR3 runs to 18 residues. V lost 4 bases to trimming and J lost 5 bases, with 26 bases between them.

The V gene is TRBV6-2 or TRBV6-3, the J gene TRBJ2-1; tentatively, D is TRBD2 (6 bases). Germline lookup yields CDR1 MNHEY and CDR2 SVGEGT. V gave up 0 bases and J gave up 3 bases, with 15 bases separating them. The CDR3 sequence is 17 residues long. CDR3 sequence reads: CASSYSIVGGFYNEQFF. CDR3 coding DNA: TGTGCCAGCAGTTACTCGATCGTCGGGGGTTTCTACAATGAGCAGTTCTTC.

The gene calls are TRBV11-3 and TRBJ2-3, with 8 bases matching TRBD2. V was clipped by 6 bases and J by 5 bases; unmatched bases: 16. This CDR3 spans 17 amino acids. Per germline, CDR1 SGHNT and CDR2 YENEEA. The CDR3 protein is CASSLGSGTRRLDTQYF. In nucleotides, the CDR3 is TGTGCCAGCAGTTTGGGTTCCGGGACTAGGCGTTTAGATACGCAGTATTTT.

In DNA, the CDR3 is TGTGCCAGTAGTCGGCGGGCTGGAAACACCATATATTTT. This sequence encodes CASSRRAGNTIYF. The V and J genes are TRBV19 and TRBJ1-3; D uncertain. CDR3 size: 13 residues. Trimming removed 5 bases from V and 2 bases from J, with 7 bases in between. Germline loops: CDR1 LNHDA, CDR2 SQIVND (reference sequence).

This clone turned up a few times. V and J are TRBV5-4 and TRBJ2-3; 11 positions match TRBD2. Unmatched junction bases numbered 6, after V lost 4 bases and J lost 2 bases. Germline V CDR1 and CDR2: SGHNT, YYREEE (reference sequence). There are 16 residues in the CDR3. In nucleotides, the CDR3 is TGTGCCAGCAGCATTCTAGCGGGAGGTCCCACAGATACGCAGTATTTT. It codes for CASSILAGGPTDTQYF.

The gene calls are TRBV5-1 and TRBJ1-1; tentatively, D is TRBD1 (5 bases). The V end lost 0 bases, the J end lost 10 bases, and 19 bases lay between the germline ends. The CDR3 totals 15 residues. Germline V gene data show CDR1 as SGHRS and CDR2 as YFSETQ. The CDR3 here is CASSLEVSALGGAFF. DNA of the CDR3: TGCGCCAGCAGCTTGGAGGTGTCAGCCCTGGGGGGAGCTTTCTTT. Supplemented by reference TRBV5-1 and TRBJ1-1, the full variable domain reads KAGVTQTPRYLIKTRGQQVTLSCSPISGHRSVSWYQQTPGQGLQFLFEYFSETQRNKGNFPGRFSGRQFSNSRSEMNVSTLELGDSALYLCASSLEVSALGGAFFGQGTRLTVV.

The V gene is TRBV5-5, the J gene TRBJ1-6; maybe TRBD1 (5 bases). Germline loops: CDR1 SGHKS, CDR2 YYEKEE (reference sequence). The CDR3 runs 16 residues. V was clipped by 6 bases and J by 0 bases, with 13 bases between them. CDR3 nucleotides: TGTGCCAGCACCGGGGACGGGAGCTCCTATAATTCACCCCTCCACTTT. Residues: CASTGDGSSYNSPLHF.

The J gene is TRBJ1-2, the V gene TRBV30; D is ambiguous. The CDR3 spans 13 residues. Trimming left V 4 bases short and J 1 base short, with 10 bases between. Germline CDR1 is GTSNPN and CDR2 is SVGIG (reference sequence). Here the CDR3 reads CAWTEVDNYGYTF. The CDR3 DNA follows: TGTGCCTGGACAGAGGTCGATAACTATGGCTACACCTTC.

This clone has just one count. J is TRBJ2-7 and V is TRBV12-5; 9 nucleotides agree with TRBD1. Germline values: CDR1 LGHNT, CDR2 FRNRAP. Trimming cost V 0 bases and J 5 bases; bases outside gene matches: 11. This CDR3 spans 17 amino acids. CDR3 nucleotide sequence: TGTGCTAGTGGTTTGGTACGTGGGACAGGGACGTACGACGAGCAGTACTTC. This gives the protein CASGLVRGTGTYDEQYF. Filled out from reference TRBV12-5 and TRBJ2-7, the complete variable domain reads DARVTQTPRHKVTEMGQEVTMRCQPILGHNTVFWYRQTMMQGLELLAYFRNRAPLDDSGMPKDRFSAEMPDATLATLKIQPSEPRDSAVYFCASGLVRGTGTYDEQYFGPGTRLTVT.

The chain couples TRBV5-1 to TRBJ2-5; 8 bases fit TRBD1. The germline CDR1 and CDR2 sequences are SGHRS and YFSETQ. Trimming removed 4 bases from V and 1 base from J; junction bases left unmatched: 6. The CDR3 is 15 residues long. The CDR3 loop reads CASSLPTGAQETQYF. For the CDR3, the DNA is TGCGCCAGCAGCCTCCCGACAGGGGCCCAAGAGACCCAGTACTTC.

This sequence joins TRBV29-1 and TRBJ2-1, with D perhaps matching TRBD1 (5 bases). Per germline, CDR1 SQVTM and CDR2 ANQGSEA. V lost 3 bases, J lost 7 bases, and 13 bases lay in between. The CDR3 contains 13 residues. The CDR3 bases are TGCAGCGTTGACAGGGAAGGTGGGAATGAGCAGTTCTTC. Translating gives CSVDREGGNEQFF.

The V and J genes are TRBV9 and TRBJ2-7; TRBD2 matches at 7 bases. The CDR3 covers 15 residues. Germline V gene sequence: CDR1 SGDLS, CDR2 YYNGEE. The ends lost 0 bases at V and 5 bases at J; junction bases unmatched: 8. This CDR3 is CASSVGGLGGNEQYF. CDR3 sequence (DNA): TGTGCCAGCAGCGTAGGAGGACTAGGAGGAAACGAGCAGTACTTC. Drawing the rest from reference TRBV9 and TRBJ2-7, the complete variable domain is DSGVTQTPKHLITATGQRVTLRCSPRSGDLSVYWYQQSLDQGLQFLIQYYNGEERAKGNILERFSAQQFPDLHSELNLSSLELGDSALYFCASSVGGLGGNEQYFGPGTRLTVT.

CDR3 protein: CASSWTGAASPLHF. CDR3 in DNA: TGTGCCAGCAGTTGGACAGGGGCGGCATCACCCCTCCACTTT. The chain carries TRBV6-2 or TRBV6-3 and TRBJ1-6; TRBD1 matches 9 bases. The CDR3 totals 14 residues. The V segment lost 4 bases and the J segment 10 bases; nucleotides outside the gene matches: 5. The germline V gene has CDR1 MNHEY and CDR2 SVGEGT.

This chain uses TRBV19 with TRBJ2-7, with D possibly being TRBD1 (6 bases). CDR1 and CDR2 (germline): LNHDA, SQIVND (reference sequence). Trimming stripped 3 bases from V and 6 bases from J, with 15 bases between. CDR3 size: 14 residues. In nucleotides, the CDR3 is TGTGCCAGTAGTATTTCCCGACAGGCTCCCGAGCAGTACTTC. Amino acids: CASSISRQAPEQYF.

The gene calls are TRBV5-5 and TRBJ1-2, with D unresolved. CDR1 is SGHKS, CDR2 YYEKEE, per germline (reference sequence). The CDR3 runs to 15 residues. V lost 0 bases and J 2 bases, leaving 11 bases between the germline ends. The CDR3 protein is CASSLGIQENYGYTF. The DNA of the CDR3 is TGTGCCAGCAGCTTGGGAATTCAGGAAAACTATGGCTACACCTTC.